This T cell receptor (beta chain) was found in a study of blood T cells in healthy people across ages. This clonotype has just a few counts. The second PCR ran about 6 to 11 cycles with a sample-barcoded 5' primer and J-beta primers. TCRdb analysed the 5' RACE reads with MiXCR anew, one entry per CDR3 protein. The sample holds some 700,000 distinct CDR3 sequences, about 24% seen once. The specimen was blood. The origin of this receptor is an older man in good health.

The CDR3 nucleotides read TGTGCCAGCAGCCCACATAGGGATGGGGATTCACCCCTCCACTTT. It specifies CASSPHRDGDSPLHF. V is TRBV12-3 or TRBV12-4 and J is TRBJ1-6; the D is unclear. V was trimmed by 6 bases and J by 8 bases, leaving 17 bases between them. CDR3 length: 15 residues.